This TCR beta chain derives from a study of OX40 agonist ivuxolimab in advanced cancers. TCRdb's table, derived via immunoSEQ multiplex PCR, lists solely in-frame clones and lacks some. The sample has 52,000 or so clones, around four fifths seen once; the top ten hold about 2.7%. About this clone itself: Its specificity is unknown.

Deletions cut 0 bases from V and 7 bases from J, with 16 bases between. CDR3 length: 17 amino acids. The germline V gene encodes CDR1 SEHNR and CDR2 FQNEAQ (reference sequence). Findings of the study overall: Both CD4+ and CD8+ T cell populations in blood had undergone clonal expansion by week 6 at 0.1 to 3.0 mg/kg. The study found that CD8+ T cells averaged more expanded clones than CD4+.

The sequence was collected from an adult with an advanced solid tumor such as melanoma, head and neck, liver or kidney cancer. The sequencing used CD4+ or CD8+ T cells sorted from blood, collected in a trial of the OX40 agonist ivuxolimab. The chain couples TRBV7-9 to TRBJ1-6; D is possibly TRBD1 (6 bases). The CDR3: CASSLARGGYGNSPLHF. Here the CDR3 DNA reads TGTGCCAGCAGCTTAGCGAGGGGGGGATATGGGAATTCACCCCTCCACTTT.